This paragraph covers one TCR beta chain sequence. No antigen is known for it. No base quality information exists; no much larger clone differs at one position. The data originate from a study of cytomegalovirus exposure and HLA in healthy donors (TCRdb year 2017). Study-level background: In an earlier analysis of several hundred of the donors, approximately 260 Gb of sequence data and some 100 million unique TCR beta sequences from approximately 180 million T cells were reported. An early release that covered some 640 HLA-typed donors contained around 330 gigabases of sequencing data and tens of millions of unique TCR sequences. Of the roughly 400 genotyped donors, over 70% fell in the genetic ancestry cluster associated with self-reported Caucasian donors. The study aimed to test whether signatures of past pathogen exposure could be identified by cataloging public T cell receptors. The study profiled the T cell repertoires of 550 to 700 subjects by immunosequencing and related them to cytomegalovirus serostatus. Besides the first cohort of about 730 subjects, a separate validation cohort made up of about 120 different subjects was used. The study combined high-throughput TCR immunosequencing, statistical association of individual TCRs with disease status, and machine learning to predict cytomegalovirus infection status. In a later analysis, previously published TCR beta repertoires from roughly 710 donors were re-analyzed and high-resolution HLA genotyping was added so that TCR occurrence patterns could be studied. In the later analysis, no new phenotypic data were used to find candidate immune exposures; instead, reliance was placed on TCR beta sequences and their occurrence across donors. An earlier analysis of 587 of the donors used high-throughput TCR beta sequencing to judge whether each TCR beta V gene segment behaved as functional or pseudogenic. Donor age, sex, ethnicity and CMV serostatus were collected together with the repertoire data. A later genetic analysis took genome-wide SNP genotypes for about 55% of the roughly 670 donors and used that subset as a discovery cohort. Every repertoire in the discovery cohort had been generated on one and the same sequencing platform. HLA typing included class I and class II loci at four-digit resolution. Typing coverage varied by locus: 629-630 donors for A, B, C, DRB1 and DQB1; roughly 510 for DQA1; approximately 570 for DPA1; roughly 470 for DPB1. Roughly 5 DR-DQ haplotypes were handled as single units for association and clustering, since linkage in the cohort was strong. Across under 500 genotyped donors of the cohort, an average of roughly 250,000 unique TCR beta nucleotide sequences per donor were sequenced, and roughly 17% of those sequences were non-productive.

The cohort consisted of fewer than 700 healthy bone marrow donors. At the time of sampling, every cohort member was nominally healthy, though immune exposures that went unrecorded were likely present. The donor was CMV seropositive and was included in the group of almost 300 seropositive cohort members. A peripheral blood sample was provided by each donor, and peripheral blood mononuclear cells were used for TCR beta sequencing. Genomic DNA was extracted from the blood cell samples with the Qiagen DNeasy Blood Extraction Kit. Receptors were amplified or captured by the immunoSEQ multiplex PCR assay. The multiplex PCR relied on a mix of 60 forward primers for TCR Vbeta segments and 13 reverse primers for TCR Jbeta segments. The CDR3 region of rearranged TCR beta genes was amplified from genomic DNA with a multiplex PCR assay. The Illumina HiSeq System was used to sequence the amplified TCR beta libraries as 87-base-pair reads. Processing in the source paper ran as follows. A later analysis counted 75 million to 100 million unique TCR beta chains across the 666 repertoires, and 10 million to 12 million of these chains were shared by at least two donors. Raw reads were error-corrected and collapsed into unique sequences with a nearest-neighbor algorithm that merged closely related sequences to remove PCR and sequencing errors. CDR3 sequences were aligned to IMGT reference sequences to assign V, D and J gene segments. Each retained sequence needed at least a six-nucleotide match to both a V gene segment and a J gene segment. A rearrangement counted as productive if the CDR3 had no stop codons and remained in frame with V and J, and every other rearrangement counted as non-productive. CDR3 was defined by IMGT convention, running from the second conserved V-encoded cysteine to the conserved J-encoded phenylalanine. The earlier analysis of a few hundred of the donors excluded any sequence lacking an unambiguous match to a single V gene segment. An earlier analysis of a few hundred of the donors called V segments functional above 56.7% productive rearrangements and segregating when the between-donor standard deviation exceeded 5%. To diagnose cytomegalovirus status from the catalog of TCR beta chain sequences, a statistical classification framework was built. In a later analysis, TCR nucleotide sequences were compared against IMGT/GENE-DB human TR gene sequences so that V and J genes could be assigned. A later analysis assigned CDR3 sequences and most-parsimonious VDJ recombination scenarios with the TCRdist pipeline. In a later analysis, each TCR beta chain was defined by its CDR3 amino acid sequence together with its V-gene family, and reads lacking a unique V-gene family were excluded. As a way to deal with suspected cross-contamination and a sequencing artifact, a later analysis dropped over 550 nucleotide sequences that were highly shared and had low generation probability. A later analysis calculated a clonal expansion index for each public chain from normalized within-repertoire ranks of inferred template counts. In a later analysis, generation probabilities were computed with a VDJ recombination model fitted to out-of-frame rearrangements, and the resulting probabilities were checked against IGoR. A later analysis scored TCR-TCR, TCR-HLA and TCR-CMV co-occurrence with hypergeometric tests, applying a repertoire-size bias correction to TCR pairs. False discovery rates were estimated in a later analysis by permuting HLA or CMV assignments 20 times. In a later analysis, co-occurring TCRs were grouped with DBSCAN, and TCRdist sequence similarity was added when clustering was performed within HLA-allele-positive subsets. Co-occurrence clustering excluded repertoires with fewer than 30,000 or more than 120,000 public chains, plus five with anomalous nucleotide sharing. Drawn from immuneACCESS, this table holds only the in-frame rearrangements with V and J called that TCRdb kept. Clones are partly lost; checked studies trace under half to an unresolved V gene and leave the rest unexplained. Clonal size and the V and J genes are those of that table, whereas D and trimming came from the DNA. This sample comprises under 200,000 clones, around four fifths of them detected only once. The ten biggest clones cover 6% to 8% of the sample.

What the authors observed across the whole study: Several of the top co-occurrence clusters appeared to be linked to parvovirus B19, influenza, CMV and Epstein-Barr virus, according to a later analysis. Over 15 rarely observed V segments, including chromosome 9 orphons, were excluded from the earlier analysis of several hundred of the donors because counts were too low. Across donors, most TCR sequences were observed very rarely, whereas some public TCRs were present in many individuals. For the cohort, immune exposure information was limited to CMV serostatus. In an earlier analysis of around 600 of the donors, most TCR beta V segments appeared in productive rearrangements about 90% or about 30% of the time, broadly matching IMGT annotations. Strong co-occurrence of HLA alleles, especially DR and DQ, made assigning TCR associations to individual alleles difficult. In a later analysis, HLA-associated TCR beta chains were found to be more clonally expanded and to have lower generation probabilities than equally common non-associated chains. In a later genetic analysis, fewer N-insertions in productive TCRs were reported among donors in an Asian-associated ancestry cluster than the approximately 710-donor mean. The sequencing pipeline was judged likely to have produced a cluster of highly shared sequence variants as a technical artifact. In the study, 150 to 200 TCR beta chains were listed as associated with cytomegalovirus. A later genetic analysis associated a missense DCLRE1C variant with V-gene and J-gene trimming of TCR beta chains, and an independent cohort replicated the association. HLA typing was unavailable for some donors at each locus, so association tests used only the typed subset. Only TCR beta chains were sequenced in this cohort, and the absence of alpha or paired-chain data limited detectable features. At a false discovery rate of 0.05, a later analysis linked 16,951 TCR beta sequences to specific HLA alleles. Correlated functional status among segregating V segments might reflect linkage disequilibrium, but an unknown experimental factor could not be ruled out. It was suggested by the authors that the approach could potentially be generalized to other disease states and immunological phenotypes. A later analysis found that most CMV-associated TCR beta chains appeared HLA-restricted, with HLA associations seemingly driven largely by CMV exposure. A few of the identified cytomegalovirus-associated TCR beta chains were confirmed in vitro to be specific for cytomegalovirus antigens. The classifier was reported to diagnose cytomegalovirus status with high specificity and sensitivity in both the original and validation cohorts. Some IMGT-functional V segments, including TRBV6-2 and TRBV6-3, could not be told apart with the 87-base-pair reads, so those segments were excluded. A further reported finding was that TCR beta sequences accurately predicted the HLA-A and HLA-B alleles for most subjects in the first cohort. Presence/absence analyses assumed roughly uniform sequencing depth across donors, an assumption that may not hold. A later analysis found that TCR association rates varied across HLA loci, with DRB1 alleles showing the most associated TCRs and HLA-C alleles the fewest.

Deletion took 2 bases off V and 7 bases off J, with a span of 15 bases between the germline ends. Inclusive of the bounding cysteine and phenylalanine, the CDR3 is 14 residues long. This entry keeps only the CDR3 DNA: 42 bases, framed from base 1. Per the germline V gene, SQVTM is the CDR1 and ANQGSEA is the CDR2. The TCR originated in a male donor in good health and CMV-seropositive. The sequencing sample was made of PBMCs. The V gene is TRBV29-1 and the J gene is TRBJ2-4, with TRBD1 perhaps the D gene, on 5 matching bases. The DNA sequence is TGCAGCGTTGAACCTACCACAGGAGAGAACATTCAGTACTTC. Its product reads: CSVEPTTGENIQYF.